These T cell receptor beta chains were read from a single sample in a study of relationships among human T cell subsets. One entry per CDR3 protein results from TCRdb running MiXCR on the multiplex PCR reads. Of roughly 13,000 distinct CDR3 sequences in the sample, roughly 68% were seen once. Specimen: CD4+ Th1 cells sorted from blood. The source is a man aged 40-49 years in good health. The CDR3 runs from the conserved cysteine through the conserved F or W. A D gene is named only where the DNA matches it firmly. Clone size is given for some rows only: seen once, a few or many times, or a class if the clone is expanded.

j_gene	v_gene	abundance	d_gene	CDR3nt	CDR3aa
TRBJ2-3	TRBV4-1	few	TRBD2	TGCGCCAGCAGCCGTTGGACTAGCGGGGGCACAGATACGCAGTATTTT	CASSRWTSGGTDTQYF
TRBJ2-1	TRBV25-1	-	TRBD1	TGTGCCAGCAGTGGAGGGACAGGGGGCCTCTTGGGGCAGTTCTTC	CASSGGTGGLLGQFF
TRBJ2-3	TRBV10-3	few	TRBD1	TGTGCCATCAGTGATACAGGGGTAGAAACGCAGTATTTT	CAISDTGVETQYF
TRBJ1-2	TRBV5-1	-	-	TGCGCCAGCAGCTTGGACGGGGGAAGCGATGGCTACACCTTC	CASSLDGGSDGYTF
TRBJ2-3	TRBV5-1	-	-	TGCGCCAGCAGCTCCCTGGCGGGACGCACAGATACGCAGTATTTT	CASSSLAGRTDTQYF
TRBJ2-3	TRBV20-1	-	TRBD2	TGCACATCCAAGCGGGAGAGGACAGATACGCAGTATTTT	CTSKRERTDTQYF
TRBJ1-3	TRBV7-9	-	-	TGTGCCAGCAGCTCCGAAATCTCTGGAAACACCATGTATTTT	CASSSEISGNTMYF
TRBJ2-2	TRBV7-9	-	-	TGTGCCAGCAGCCCCCAGAACACCGGGGAGCTGTTTTTT	CASSPQNTGELFF
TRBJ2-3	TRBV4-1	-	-	TGCGCCAGCAGCCAAAGAGGGGGGACCATCGGGGATACGCAGTATTTT	CASSQRGGTIGDTQYF
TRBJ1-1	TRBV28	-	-	TGTGCCAGCGGTAGGGGGGACACTGAAGCTTTCTTT	CASGRGDTEAFF
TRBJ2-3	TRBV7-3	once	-	TGTGCCAGCAGCCCCGGTGGTAGCACAGATACGCAGTATTTT	CASSPGGSTDTQYF
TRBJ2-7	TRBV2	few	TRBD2	TGTGCCAGCAGTGATCTAGCGGCCACCTACGAGCAGTACTTC	CASSDLAATYEQYF
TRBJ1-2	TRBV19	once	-	TGTGCCAGTAATCAACCGAGTCAGGGATCCTATGGCTACACCTTC	CASNQPSQGSYGYTF
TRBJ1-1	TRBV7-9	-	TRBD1	TGTGCCAGCAGCTTCCTCGACAGGGGGAACACTGAAGCTTTCTTT	CASSFLDRGNTEAFF
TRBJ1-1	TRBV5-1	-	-	TGCGCCAGCAGCTTGGGAGAGGTGTCTGAAGCTTTCTTT	CASSLGEVSEAFF
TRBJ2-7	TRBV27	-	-	TGTGCCAGCAGTTTAGATAGGAACCGGGAGCAGTACTTC	CASSLDRNREQYF
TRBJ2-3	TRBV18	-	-	TGTGCCAGCTCTCAGGGAGGTGGCACAGATACGCAGTATTTT	CASSQGGGTDTQYF
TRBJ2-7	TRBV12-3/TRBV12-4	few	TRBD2	TGTGCCAGCAGTCTCGGCAGCGGGGGATCCTACGAGCAGTACTTC	CASSLGSGGSYEQYF
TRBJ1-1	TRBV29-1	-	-	TGCAGCGTTTCAACAAGGGGTAACACTGAAGCTTTCTTT	CSVSTRGNTEAFF
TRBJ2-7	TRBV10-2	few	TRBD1	TGCGCCAGCAGTGCAATACAGGGGACCTACGAGCAGTACTTC	CASSAIQGTYEQYF
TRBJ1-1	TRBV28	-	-	TGTGCCAGCAGTTTATTAGGGGGAGGGATTGAAGCTTTCTTT	CASSLLGGGIEAFF
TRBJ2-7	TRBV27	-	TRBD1	TGTGCCAGCAGTTTGAACAGGGGTTCCTACGAGCAGTACTTC	CASSLNRGSYEQYF
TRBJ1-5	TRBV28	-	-	TGTGCCAGCAGTTGGGATAGCAATCAGCCCCAGCATTTT	CASSWDSNQPQHF
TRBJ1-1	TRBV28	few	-	TGTGCCAGCATTTTCGGTCAGCTGAACACTGAAGCTTTCTTT	CASIFGQLNTEAFF
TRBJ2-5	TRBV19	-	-	TGTGCCAGTAGTAACGGACGGTACCAAGAGACCCAGTACTTC	CASSNGRYQETQYF
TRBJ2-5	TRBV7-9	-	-	TGTGCCAGTACCCCGGGGGAGACCCAGTACTTC	CASTPGETQYF
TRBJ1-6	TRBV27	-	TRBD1	TGTGCCAGCAGCGGGACAGATAATTCACCCCTCCACTTT	CASSGTDNSPLHF
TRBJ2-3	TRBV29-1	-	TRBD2	TGCAGCGTTCGACTAGCGGGGATCACAGATACGCAGTATTTT	CSVRLAGITDTQYF
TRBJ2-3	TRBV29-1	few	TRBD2	TGCAGCGCCGGGACTAGCGGACCGACAGATACGCAGTATTTT	CSAGTSGPTDTQYF
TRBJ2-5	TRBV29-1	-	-	TGCAGCGTTGGACAGATTCAAGAGACCCAGTACTTC	CSVGQIQETQYF
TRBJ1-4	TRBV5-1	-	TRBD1	TGCGCCAGCAGCCCACAGGGGAAGTATGAAAAACTGTTTTTT	CASSPQGKYEKLFF
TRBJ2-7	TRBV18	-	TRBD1	TGTGCCAGCTCACCACCGGGACAGGGGTTCTACGAGCAGTACTTC	CASSPPGQGFYEQYF
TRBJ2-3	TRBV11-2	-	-	TGTGCCAGCAGCTTTCTAGGAGGGGCAGATACGCAGTATTTT	CASSFLGGADTQYF
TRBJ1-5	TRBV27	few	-	TGTGCCAGCAGTGGTTTAGGTCCTTATCAGCCCCAGCATTTT	CASSGLGPYQPQHF
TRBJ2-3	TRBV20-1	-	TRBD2	TGCAGTGCTCCTGATAGCGGGGGGGGCACAGATACGCAGTATTTT	CSAPDSGGGTDTQYF
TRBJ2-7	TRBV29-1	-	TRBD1	TGCAGCGTGGGACAGGGTAGCTACGAGCAGTACTTC	CSVGQGSYEQYF
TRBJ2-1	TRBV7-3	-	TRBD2	TGTGCCAGCAGCTGCATTGAAATCCATCCGGGACTAGCGGGGGGGACGGAGCAGTTCTTC	CASSCIEIHPGLAGGTEQFF
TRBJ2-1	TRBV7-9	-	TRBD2	TGTGCCAGCAGCCTAGCGGGGGACCTTCGGTGGTTCTTC	CASSLAGDLRWFF
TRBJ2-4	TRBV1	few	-	TGCACCAGCAGCCAAGCACGGGTAGCCAAAAACATTCAGTACTTC	CTSSQARVAKNIQYF
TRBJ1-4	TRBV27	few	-	TGTGCCAGCAGTTCAGGGACCGGAAAACTGTTTTTT	CASSSGTGKLFF
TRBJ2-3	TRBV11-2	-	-	TGTGCCAGCAGCCCTCCCCAGACAGATACGCAGTATTTT	CASSPPQTDTQYF
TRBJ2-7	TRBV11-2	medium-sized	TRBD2	TGTGCCAGCAGCTTAGCCGCGGGGGGGAGCGAGCAGTACTTC	CASSLAAGGSEQYF
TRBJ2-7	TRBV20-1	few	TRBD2	TGCAGTGCGCGGACTAGCGGGAGAGGCGAGCAGTACTTC	CSARTSGRGEQYF
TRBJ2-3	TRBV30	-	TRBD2	TGTGCCTGGAGTGTAGGACTAGCGGGGACCACGGATACGCAGTATTTT	CAWSVGLAGTTDTQYF
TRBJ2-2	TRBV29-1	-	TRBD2	TGCAGCGGAGGGGCTAGCGGGACCACCGGCGGGGAGCTGTTTTTT	CSGGASGTTGGELFF
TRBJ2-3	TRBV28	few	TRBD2	TGTGCCAGCAGTGCTCCGGGAGGGCAGAGAGATACGCAGTATTTT	CASSAPGGQRDTQYF
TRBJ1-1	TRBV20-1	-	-	TGCAGTGCTAGAGTTGGCATACAGAACACTGAAGCTTTCTTT	CSARVGIQNTEAFF
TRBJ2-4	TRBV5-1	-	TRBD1	TGCGCCAGCAGCCGGGGACAGGGAAGGGAAAACATTCAGTACTTC	CASSRGQGRENIQYF
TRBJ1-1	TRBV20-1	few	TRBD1	TGCAGTGCTAGGGAAGCCGGGACAGGGGGTAACACTGAAGCTTTCTTT	CSAREAGTGGNTEAFF
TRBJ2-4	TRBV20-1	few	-	TGCAGTGCCCCCCGGCGGGGAGGCTACAAAAACATTCAGTACTTC	CSAPRRGGYKNIQYF